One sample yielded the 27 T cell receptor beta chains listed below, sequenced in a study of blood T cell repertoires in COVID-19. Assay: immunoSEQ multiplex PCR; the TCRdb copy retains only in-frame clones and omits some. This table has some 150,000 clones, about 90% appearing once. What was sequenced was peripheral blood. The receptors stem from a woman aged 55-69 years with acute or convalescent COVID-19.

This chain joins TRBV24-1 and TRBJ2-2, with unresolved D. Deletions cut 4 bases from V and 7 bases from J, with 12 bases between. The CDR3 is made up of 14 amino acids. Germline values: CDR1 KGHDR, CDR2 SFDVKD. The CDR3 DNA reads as TGTGCCACCAGTGACCCTACTGTGATCGGGGAGCTGTTTTTT. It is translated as CATSDPTVIGELFF.

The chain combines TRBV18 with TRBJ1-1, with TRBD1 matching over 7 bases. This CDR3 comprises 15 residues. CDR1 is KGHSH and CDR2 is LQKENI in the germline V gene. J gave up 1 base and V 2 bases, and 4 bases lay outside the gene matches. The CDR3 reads CASSPETGRNTEAFF. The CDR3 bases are TGTGCCAGCTCACCAGAGACAGGGAGGAACACTGAAGCTTTCTTT.

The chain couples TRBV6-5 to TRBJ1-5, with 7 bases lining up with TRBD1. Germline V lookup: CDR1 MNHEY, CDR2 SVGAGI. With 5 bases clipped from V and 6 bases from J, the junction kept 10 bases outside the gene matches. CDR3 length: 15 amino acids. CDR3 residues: CASSTVGGASQPQHF. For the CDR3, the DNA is TGTGCCAGCAGTACGGTAGGGGGCGCAAGTCAGCCCCAGCATTTT.

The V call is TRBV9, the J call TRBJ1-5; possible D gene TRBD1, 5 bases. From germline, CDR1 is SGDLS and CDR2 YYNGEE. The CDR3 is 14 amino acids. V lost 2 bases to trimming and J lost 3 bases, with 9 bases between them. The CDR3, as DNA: TGTGCCAGCAGCGTTCGACAGTCCAATCAGCCCCAGCATTTT. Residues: CASSVRQSNQPQHF. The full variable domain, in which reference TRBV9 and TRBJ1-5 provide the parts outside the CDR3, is DSGVTQTPKHLITATGQRVTLRCSPRSGDLSVYWYQQSLDQGLQFLIQYYNGEERAKGNILERFSAQQFPDLHSELNLSSLELGDSALYFCASSVRQSNQPQHFGDGTRLSIL.

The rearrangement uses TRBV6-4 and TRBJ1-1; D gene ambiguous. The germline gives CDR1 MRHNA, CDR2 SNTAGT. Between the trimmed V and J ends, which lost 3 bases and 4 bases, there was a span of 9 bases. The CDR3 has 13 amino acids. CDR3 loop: CASSEGRSTEAFF. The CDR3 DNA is TGTGCCAGCAGTGAAGGGAGAAGCACTGAAGCTTTCTTT.

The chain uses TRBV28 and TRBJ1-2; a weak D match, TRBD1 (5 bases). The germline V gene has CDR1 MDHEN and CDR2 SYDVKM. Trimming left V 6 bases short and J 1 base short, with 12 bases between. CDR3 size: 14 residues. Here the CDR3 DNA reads TGTGCCAGCAGCGTCCGGGGGTTTAACTATGGCTACACCTTC. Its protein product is CASSVRGFNYGYTF.

CDR3 loop: CASSFAGHGYTF. CDR3 in DNA: TGTGCCAGCAGTTTTGCGGGGCATGGCTACACCTTC. V usage is TRBV12-3 or TRBV12-4 and J usage is TRBJ1-2, with D maybe TRBD1 (5 bases). Trimming took 3 bases from V and 6 from J, leaving 8 bases between them. The CDR3 loop spans 12 amino acids.

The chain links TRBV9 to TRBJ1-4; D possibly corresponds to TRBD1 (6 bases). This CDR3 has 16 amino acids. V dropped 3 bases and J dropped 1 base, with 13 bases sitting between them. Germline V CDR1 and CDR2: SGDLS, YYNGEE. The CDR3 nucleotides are TGTGCCAGCAGCGGGGGATTACAGGGAACTAATGAAAAACTGTTTTTT. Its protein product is CASSGGLQGTNEKLFF.

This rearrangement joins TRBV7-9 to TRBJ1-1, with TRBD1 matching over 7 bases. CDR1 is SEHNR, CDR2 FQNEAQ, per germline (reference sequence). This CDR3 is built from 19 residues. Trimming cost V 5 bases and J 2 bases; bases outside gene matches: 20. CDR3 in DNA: TGTGCCAGCAGCCCGGGGACAGAACAAATAGGGGTACTCAACACTGAAGCTTTCTTT. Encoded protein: CASSPGTEQIGVLNTEAFF.

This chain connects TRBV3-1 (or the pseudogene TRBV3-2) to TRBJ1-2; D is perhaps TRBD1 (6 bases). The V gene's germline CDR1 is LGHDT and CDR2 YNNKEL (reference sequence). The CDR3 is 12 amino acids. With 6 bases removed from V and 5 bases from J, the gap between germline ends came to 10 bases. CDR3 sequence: CASRPGQYGYTF. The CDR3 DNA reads TGTGCCAGCAGACCCGGACAGTATGGCTACACCTTC.

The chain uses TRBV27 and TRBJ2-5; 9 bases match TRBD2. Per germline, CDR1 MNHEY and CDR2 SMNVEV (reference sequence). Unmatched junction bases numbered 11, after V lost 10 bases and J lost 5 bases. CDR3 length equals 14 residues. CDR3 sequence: CATVGSSGVETQYF. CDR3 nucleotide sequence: TGTGCCACCGTGGGCTCTAGCGGGGTGGAGACCCAGTACTTC.

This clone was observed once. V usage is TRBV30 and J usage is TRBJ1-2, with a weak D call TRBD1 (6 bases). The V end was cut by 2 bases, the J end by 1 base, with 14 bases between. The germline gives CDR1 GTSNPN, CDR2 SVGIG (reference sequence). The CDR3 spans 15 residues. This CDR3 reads CAWSRGHRDNYGYTF. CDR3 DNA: TGTGCCTGGAGTCGGGGCCACAGGGATAACTATGGCTACACCTTC.

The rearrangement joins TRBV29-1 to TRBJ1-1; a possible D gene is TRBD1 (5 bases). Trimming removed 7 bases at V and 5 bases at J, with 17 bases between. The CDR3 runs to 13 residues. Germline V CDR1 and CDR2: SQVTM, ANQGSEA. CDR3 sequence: CSAQDTGGTEAFF. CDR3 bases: TGCAGCGCACAGGACACCGGTGGGACTGAAGCTTTCTTT.

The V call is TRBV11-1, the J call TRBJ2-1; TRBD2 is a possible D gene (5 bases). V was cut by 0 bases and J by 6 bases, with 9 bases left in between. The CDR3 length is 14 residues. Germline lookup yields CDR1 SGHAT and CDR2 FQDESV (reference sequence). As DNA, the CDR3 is TGTGCCAGCAGCTTAGCGCCGGACTTCAATGAGCAGTTCTTC. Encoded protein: CASSLAPDFNEQFF.

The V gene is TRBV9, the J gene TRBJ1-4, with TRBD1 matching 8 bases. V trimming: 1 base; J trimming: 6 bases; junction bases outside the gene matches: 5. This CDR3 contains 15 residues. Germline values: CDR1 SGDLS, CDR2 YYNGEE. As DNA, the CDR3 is TGTGCCAGCAGCGTATTGGGACAGGCTGATGAAAAACTGTTTTTT. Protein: CASSVLGQADEKLFF.

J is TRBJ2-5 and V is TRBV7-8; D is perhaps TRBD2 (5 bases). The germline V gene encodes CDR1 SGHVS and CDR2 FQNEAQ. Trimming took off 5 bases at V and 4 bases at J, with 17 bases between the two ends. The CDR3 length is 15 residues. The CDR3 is CASSPDRGMAETQYF. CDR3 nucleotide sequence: TGTGCCAGCAGCCCCGACCGGGGAATGGCAGAGACCCAGTACTTC.

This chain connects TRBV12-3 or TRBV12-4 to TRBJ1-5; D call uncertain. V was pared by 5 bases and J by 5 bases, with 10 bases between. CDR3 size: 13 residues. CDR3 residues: CASSQNTDQPQHF. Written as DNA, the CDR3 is TGTGCCAGCAGTCAAAACACCGATCAGCCCCAGCATTTT.

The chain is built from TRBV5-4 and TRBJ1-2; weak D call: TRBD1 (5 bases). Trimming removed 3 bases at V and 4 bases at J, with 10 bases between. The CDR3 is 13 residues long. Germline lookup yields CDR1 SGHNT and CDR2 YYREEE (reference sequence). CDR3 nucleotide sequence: TGTGCCAGCAGCTGGGGGGACCGCTATGGCTACACCTTC. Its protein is CASSWGDRYGYTF. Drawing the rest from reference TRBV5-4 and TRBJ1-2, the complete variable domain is ETGVTQSPTHLIKTRGQQVTLRCSSQSGHNTVSWYQQALGQGPQFIFQYYREEENGRGNFPPRFSGLQFPNYSSELNVNALELDDSALYLCASSWGDRYGYTFGSGTRLTVV.

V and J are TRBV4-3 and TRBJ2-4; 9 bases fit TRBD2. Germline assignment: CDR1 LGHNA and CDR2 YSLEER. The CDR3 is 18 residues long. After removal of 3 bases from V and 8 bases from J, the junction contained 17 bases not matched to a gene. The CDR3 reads CASSQDMGLAGPRDIQYF. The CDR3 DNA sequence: TGCGCCAGCAGCCAGGATATGGGGCTAGCGGGGCCGCGGGACATTCAGTACTTC.

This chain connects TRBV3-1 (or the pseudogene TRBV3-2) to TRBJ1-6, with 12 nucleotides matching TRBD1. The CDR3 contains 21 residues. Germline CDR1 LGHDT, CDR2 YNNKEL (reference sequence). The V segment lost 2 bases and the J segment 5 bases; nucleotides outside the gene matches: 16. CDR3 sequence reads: CASSQCQSGGQGARDNSPLHF. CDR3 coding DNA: TGTGCCAGCAGCCAATGTCAAAGTGGGGGACAGGGGGCGCGGGATAATTCACCCCTCCACTTT.

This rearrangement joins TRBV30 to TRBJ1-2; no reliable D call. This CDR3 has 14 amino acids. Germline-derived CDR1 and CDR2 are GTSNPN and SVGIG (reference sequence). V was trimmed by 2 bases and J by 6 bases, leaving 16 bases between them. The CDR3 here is CAWSRRARDDGYTF. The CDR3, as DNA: TGTGCCTGGAGTCGGCGGGCCAGAGACGATGGCTACACCTTC.

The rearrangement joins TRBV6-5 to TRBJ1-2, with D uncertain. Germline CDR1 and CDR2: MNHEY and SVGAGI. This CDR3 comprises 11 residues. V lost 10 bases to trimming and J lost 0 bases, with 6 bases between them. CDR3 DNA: TGTGCCACAGAGGCTAACTATGGCTACACCTTC. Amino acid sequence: CATEANYGYTF.

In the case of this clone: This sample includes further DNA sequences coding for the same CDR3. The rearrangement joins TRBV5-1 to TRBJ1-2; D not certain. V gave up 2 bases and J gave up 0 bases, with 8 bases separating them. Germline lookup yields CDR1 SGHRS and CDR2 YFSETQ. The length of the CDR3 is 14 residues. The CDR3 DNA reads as TGCGCCAGCAGCTTAAGTTTAGCTAACTATGGCTACACCTTC. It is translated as CASSLSLANYGYTF.

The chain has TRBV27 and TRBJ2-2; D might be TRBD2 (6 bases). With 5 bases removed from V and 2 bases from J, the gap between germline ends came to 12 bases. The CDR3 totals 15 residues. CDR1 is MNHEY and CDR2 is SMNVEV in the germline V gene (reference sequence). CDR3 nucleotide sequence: TGTGCCAGCAGTGGCGGGGCGTTTAACACCGGGGAGCTGTTTTTT. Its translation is CASSGGAFNTGELFF.

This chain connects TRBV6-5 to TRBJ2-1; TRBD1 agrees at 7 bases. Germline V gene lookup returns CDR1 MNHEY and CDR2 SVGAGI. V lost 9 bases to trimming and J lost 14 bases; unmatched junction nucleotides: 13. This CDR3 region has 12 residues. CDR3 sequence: CASRMPGQKEFF. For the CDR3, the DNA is TGTGCCAGTAGAATGCCGGGACAGAAGGAGTTCTTC.

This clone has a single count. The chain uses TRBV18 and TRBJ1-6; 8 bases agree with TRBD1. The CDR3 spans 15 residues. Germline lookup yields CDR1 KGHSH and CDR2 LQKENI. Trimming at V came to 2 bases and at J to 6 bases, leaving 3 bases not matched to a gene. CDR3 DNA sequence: TGTGCCAGCTCACCAGGACAGGGCTCTAATTCACCCCTCCACTTT. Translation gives CASSPGQGSNSPLHF. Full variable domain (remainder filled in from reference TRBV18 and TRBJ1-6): NAGVMQNPRHLVRRRGQEARLRCSPMKGHSHVYWYRQLPEEGLKFMVYLQKENIIDESGMPKERFSAEFPKEGPSILRIQQVVRGDSAAYFCASSPGQGSNSPLHFGNGTRLTVT.

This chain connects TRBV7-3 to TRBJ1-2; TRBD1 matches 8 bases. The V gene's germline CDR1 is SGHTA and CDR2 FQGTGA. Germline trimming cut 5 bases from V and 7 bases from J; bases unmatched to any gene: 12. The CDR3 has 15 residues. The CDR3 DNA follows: TGTGCCAGCAGCCTAAATGGACAGGGTATCGTTGGCTACACCTTC. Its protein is CASSLNGQGIVGYTF.